Detailed here is one T cell receptor beta chain. The data stem from a study of shared clonotypes between healthy human individuals. Several immunoSEQ 96-well plates shared each subset's DNA, each plate a replicate. Libraries were prepared by immunoSEQ multiplex PCR; TCRdb keeps only in-frame clonotypes and omits some of them. The table includes roughly 1,500,000 clones, approximately 98.5% detected once. The ends were cut back, 4 bases at V and 3 bases at J, with 19 bases in the middle. CDR1 and CDR2 from the germline V gene are SNHLY and FYNNEI. This CDR3 is 17 amino acids long. The sequencing sample was made of naive CD4+ T cells sorted from blood. Regarding subset: CD45RA+ positively selected. This receptor was taken from a man aged 25-40 years in good health. The rearrangement uses TRBV2 and TRBJ2-1; TRBD2 is a possible D gene (7 bases). CDR3 residues: CASSARTRGDDYNEQFF. In nucleotides, the CDR3 is TGTGCCAGCAGTGCCCGGACTAGGGGGGACGACTACAATGAGCAGTTCTTC.